This TCR beta chain was recorded in a study of blood T cell repertoires in COVID-19. This clone was picked up one time. In the original workflow: Reference gene primers were amplified, and this amplification served to estimate nucleated cell counts. Measured with immunoSEQ multiplex PCR; TCRdb has only the in-frame clones, and not every one. V and J calls and clone size are as listed in that table; D and trimming were resolved from the DNA. This repertoire shows 440,000 or so clones, about 91% found once; its top ten account for under 2%. Deletions cut 3 bases from V and 3 bases from J, with 10 bases between. This CDR3 is 14 amino acids long. The germline V gene encodes CDR1 WSHSY and CDR2 SAAADI. Seattle cases were enrolled at active infection and followed longitudinally.

The sequenced material came from peripheral blood. The clonotype comes from a woman aged 40 to 50 with COVID-19, enrolled during active disease. The rearrangement joins TRBV10-2 to TRBJ2-3; D is perhaps TRBD1 (6 bases). The CDR3 here is CASSEQQGTDTQYF. In DNA, the CDR3 is TGCGCCAGCAGTGAACAACAGGGTACAGATACGCAGTATTTT.